This T cell receptor beta chain was identified in a study of T-cell memory formation after mild COVID-19. This clonotype is labeled as medium-sized. What it binds is not known. TCRdb re-called the 5' RACE reads through MiXCR, storing one row per CDR3 protein. The sample holds around 320,000 distinct CDR3 sequences, around 27% seen once. Overall study results and limits: Among CD4+ contracting clones, most were CM and EM, and CD8+ ones EMRA.

The CDR3 is 14 residues long. The trim removed 1 base at V and 4 bases at J, leaving 4 bases unmatched. CDR1 is SEHNR, CDR2 FQNEAQ, per germline (reference sequence). V and J are TRBV7-9 and TRBJ2-7; TRBD2 matches 7 bases. Source material: PBMCs or a T cell subset sorted from them (not recorded which). The source of this sequence is an adult woman who had mild COVID-19 (a few samples of this study predate the infection). Cell type and time point are not known. Here the CDR3 reads CASSLEGGSYEQYF. The CDR3 DNA follows: TGTGCCAGCAGCTTAGAGGGCGGGAGTTACGAGCAGTACTTC.